Detailed here is one T cell receptor beta chain. Authors' analysis steps: Estimated nucleated cell counts came from reference gene primer amplification. Data came from immunoSEQ multiplex PCR; TCRdb stores just in-frame clones and leaves some out. D and trimming come from the DNA, and the V and J calls and clone size come from that table. The sample lists 55,000 to 60,000 clones; about 81% were seen once. The sample originates from a study of blood T cell repertoires in COVID-19. Study details: Material from acute and convalescent COVID-19 was sourced from the United States, Italy and Spain. T cells, B-cell-depleted T cells, or PBMCs provided the cDNA or gDNA that served as material.

The clonotype was recovered from a man between 65 and 85 years old with active COVID-19. Sequenced input: peripheral blood.

The CDR3, as DNA: TGTGCCAGCAGTGCCCAGGGTAATTCACCCCTCCACTTT. Translating it yields CASSAQGNSPLHF. V and J are TRBV12-3 or TRBV12-4 and TRBJ1-6; possibly TRBD1 for D (5 bases). The CDR3 runs 13 residues. The V and J ends lost 5 bases and 6 bases respectively, with 8 bases between them.